The 12 T cell receptor beta chains listed next were all sequenced from one sample in a study of blood T cell repertoires in COVID-19. The method was immunoSEQ multiplex PCR; TCRdb's version includes in-frame clones alone and lacks a portion of them. The sample includes about 100,000 clones, 84% seen only once; the top ten take roughly 4.4%. Sequencing was done on a sample of peripheral blood. These receptors came from a human donor in a cohort sampled during active COVID-19.

V usage is TRBV29-1 and J usage is TRBJ2-5; tentatively, D is TRBD1 (6 bases). V was trimmed by 7 bases and J by 2 bases, leaving 11 bases between them. The CDR3 covers 12 residues. Per the germline V gene, CDR1 is SQVTM and CDR2 is ANQGSEA. This CDR3 reads CSANRVQETQYF. CDR3 nucleotides: TGCAGCGCCAACAGGGTTCAAGAGACCCAGTACTTC.

This clone was recorded only once. This chain connects TRBV28 to TRBJ1-4, with D perhaps matching TRBD1 (5 bases). This CDR3 is 13 amino acids long. Germline-derived CDR1 and CDR2 are MDHEN and SYDVKM. Trimming pared 10 bases from V and 4 bases from J, leaving 13 bases between. CDR3 bases: TGTGCCACCGGGTGGACAAATAATGAAAAACTGTTTTTT. Translated, it gives CATGWTNNEKLFF.

The genes are TRBV6-5 and TRBJ2-2, with TRBD2 identical over 8 bases. Germline CDR1 and CDR2: MNHEY and SVGAGI. This CDR3 has 15 amino acids. J lost 5 bases, V lost 6 bases, and 8 bases had no gene match. The CDR3 DNA follows: TGTGCCAGCAGACCAATAGCGGGGAGGACCGGGGAGCTGTTTTTT. Its translation: CASRPIAGRTGELFF.

The DNA of the CDR3 is TGTGCCAGCAGTCCACAGGGCGGGCGATTCTATGGCTACACCTTC. It encodes CASSPQGGRFYGYTF. The chain is built from TRBV6-5 and TRBJ1-2; weak D call: TRBD1 (6 bases). The CDR3 has 15 amino acids. Germline CDR1 MNHEY, CDR2 SVGAGI. The V end lost 5 bases, the J end lost 4 bases, and 17 bases lay between the germline ends.

Regarding this clone: The junction differs from germline at one of its ends, possibly a read error. V gene TRBV19 combines with J gene TRBJ1-4; D is unresolved. CDR1 LNHDA and CDR2 SQIVND come from the germline V gene (reference sequence). The CDR3 sequence is 16 residues long. The CDR3 protein is CASSKLSRGTHEKLFF. DNA for the CDR3: TGTGCCAGTAGTAAATTGTCAAGAGGAACTCATGAAAAACTGTTTTTT.

The V and J genes are TRBV6-5 and TRBJ1-4, with a possible D match to TRBD1 (6 bases). V was clipped by 2 bases and J by 11 bases, with 18 bases between them. This CDR3 contains 15 residues. In germline, CDR1 is MNHEY, CDR2 SVGAGI. The CDR3, as DNA: TGTGCCAGCAGTTACCTCCGCGAGGGGGAAGGGAAACTGTTTTTT. Amino acid sequence: CASSYLREGEGKLFF.

The V call is TRBV6-5, the J call TRBJ2-2; 8 bases are shared with TRBD2. The CDR3 length is 15 residues. The germline CDR1 and CDR2 sequences are MNHEY and SVGAGI. Trimming removed 6 bases from V and 3 bases from J; junction bases left unmatched: 6. CDR3 region: CASRRRTSHTGELFF. The CDR3 nucleotides read TGTGCCAGCAGGAGGAGGACTAGCCACACCGGGGAGCTGTTTTTT.

In this sample, this clone turned up a few times. The chain is built from TRBV7-9 and TRBJ2-7; 7 bases fit TRBD1. Germline-derived CDR1 and CDR2 are SEHNR and FQNEAQ (reference sequence). V lost 0 bases to trimming and J lost 4 bases; unmatched junction nucleotides: 12. The CDR3 consists of 17 residues. The CDR3 loop is CASSLAWDSNSPYEQYF. CDR3 in DNA: TGTGCCAGCAGCTTAGCGTGGGACAGCAATTCACCTTACGAGCAGTACTTC.

The rearrangement joins TRBV30 to TRBJ2-2, with D maybe TRBD1 (5 bases). Trimming shortened V by 3 bases and J by 0 bases, and 11 bases separated the two germline ends. The CDR3 contains 15 residues. The germline V gene has CDR1 GTSNPN and CDR2 SVGIG (reference sequence). As DNA, the CDR3 is TGTGCCTGGAGACGACAGTCAACGAACACCGGGGAGCTGTTTTTT. Protein product: CAWRRQSTNTGELFF.

This clone occurred once. The gene calls are TRBV5-1 and TRBJ1-1; TRBD1 aligns across 7 bases. CDR3 length: 15 residues. Germline V gene lookup returns CDR1 SGHRS and CDR2 YFSETQ. V was pared by 0 bases and J by 1 base, with 3 bases of the junction left unmatched. The DNA for the CDR3 is TGCGCCAGCAGCTTGGTTCCAGGGGGGAACACTGAAGCTTTCTTT. It is translated as CASSLVPGGNTEAFF.

This clone was counted a few times. The V and J genes are TRBV3-1 (or the pseudogene TRBV3-2) and TRBJ2-3; the D is unclear. CDR3 size: 12 residues. The germline V gene encodes CDR1 LGHDT and CDR2 YNNKEL (reference sequence). V was cut by 6 bases and J by 4 bases, with 8 bases left in between. Written as DNA, the CDR3 is TGTGCCAGCAGGGGCCCCGCAGATACGCAGTATTTT. Translation: CASRGPADTQYF.

The chain links TRBV7-8 to TRBJ2-3, with D tentatively TRBD2 (7 bases). The germline V gene encodes CDR1 SGHVS and CDR2 FQNEAQ. The CDR3 covers 17 residues. Trimming removed 5 bases from V and 0 bases from J, with 18 bases in between. CDR3 residues: CASSHTMRGPSTDTQYF. The CDR3 DNA reads TGTGCCAGCAGCCACACGATGCGGGGGCCTAGCACAGATACGCAGTATTTT.